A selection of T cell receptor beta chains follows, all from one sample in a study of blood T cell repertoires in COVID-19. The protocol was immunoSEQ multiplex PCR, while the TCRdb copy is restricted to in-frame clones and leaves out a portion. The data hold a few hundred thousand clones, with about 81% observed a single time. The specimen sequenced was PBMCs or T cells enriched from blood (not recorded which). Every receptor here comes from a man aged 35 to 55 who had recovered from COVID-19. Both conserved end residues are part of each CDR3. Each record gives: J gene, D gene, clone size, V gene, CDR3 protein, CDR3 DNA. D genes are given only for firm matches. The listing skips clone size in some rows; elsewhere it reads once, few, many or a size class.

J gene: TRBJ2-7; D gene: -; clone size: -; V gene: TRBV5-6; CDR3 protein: CASSSTASSYEQYF; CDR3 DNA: TGTGCCAGCAGCTCGACAGCGAGCTCCTACGAGCAGTACTTC
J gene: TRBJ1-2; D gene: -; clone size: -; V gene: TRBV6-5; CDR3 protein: CASIRTVSNYGYTF; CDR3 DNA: TGTGCCAGCATCCGGACAGTTTCTAACTATGGCTACACCTTC
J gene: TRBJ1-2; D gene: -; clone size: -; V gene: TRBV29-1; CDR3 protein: CSVSERVTYGYTF; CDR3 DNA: TGCAGCGTTAGCGAGCGAGTGACCTATGGCTACACCTTC
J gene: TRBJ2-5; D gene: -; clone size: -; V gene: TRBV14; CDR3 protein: CASSRAQGRETQYF; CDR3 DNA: TGTGCCAGCAGCCGAGCGCAGGGCCGAGAGACCCAGTACTTC
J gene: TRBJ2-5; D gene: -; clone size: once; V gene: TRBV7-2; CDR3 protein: CASSLGRVYQETQYF; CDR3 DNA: TGTGCCAGCAGCTTAGGCAGGGTGTACCAAGAGACCCAGTACTTC
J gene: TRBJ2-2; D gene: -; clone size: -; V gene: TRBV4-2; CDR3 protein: CASSQEDQRSTGELFF; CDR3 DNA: TGTGCCAGCAGCCAAGAAGACCAGAGGAGCACCGGGGAGCTGTTTTTT
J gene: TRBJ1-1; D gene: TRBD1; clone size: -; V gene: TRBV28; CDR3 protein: CATGGTGTANTEAFF; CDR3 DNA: TGTGCCACCGGAGGGACAGGGACCGCGAACACTGAAGCTTTCTTT
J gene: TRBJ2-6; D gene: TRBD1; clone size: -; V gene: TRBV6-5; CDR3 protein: CASRTGSPGANVLTF; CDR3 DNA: TGTGCCAGCAGGACAGGGAGCCCTGGGGCCAACGTCCTGACTTTC
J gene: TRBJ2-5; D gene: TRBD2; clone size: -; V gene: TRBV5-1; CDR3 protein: CASSEGGRTSGGETQYF; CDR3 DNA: TGCGCCAGCAGCGAGGGCGGGAGAACCTCCGGGGGGGAGACCCAGTACTTC
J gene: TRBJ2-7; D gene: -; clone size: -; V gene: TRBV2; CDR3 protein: CASRADTAYEQYF; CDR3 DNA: TGTGCCAGCAGAGCTGACACAGCCTACGAGCAGTACTTC
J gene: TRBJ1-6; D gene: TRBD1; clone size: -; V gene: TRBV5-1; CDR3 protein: CASSSNPGQGNSPLHF; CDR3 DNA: TGCGCCAGCAGCTCAAACCCGGGACAGGGGAATTCACCCCTCCACTTT
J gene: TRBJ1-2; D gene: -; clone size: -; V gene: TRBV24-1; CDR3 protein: CATRETPGTTYGYTF; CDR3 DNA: TGTGCCACCAGAGAAACTCCCGGGACAACCTATGGCTACACCTTC
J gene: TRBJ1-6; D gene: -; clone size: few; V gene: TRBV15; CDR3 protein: CATSRRQNSPLHF; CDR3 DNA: TGTGCCACCAGCAGGCGCCAAAACTCACCCCTCCACTTT
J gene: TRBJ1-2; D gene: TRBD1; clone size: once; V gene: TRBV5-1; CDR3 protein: CASSWGQVGYTF; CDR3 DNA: TGCGCCAGCAGCTGGGGACAGGTCGGCTACACCTTC
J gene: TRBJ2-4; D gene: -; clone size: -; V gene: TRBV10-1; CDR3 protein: CASSESGRGIQYF; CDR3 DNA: TGCGCCAGCAGTGAGTCGGGTAGAGGCATTCAGTACTTC
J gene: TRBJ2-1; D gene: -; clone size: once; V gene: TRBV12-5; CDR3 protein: CASAVGGSTYNEQFF; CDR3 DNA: TGTGCTAGTGCTGTGGGCGGGTCAACTTACAATGAGCAGTTCTTC
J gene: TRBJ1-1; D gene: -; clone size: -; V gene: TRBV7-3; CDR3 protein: CASSPRVLTEAFF; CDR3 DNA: TGTGCCAGCAGCCCCAGGGTACTCACTGAAGCTTTCTTT
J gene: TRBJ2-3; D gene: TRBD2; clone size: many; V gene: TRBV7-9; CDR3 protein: CASSLRDRSRTSGDTQYF; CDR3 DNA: TGTGCCAGCAGCTTAAGGGACAGATCCAGGACTAGCGGAGATACGCAGTATTTT
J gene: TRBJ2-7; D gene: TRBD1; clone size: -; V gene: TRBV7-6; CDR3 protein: CASSLMGWGQATPSSYEQYF; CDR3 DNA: TGTGCCAGCAGCTTAATGGGATGGGGACAGGCAACCCCTAGCTCCTACGAGCAGTACTTC
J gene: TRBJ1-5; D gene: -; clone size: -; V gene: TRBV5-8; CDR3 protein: CASSRGVLGNQPQHF; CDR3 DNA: TGTGCCAGCAGCCGGGGAGTATTAGGAAATCAGCCCCAGCATTTT
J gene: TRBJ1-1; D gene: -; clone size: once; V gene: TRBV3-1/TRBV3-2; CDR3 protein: CASSLNAVNTEAFF; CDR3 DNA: TGTGCCAGCAGCCTAAATGCGGTTAACACTGAAGCTTTCTTT
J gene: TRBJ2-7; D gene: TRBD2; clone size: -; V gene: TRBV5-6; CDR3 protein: CASSLDRLAGTYEQYF; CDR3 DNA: TGTGCCAGCAGCTTGGATAGACTAGCGGGAACCTACGAGCAGTACTTC
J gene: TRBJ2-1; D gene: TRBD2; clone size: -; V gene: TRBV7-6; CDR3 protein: CASTMGAGGGNEQFF; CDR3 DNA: TGTGCCAGCACCATGGGGGCGGGAGGTGGGAATGAGCAGTTCTTC
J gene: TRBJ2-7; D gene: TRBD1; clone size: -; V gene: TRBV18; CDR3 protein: CASSPMTGSDEQYF; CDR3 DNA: TGTGCCAGCTCACCAATGACAGGGTCCGACGAGCAGTACTTC
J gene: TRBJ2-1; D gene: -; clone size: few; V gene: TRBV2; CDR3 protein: CASSDREQFF; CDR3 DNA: TGTGCCAGCAGTGACAGGGAGCAGTTCTTC
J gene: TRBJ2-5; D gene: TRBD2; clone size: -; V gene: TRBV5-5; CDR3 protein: CASSSGLAGGPETQYF; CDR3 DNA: TGTGCCAGCAGCTCCGGACTAGCGGGAGGGCCAGAGACCCAGTACTTC
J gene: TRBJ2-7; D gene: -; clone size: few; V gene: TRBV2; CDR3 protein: CASSDYYEQYF; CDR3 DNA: TGTGCCAGCAGTGACTACTACGAGCAGTACTTC
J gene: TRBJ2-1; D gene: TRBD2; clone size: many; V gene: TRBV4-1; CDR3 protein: CASSPTSAGGLYNEQFF; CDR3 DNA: TGCGCCAGCAGCCCAACGTCGGCGGGAGGATTGTACAATGAGCAGTTCTTC
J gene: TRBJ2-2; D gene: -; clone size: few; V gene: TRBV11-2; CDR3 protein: CASSLGPAGFTGELFF; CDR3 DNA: TGTGCCAGCAGCTTAGGGCCAGCGGGCTTCACCGGGGAGCTGTTTTTT
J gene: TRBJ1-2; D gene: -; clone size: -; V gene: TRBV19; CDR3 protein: CASSRDIFYGYTF; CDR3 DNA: TGTGCCAGTAGTAGGGACATTTTCTATGGCTACACCTTC
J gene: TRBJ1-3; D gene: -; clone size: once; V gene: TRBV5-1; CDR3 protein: CASSQSGLTGNTIYF; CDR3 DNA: TGCGCCAGCAGCCAATCGGGACTTACTGGAAACACCATATATTTT
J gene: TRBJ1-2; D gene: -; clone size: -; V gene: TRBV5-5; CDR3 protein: CASPADSGTTTF; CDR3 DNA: TGTGCCAGCCCTGCGGACAGTGGTACTACTACCTTC
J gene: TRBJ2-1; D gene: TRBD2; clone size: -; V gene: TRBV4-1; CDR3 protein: CASSQVLAAHSRAYEQFF; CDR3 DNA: TGCGCCAGCAGCCAAGTTCTAGCGGCCCATTCTAGGGCATATGAGCAGTTCTTC
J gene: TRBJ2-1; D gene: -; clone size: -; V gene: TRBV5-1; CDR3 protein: CASSLGGGASYNEQFF; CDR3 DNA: TGCGCCAGCAGCTTGGGAGGCGGGGCGAGCTACAATGAGCAGTTCTTC
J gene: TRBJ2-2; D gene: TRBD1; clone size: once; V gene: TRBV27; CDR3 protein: CASSLTGTGPNTGELFF; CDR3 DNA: TGTGCCAGCAGTTTAACCGGGACAGGACCGAACACCGGGGAGCTGTTTTTT
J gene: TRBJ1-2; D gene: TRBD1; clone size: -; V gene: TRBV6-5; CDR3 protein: CASSNRGGGYTF; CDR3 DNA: TGTGCCAGCTCTAACAGGGGGGGTGGCTACACCTTC
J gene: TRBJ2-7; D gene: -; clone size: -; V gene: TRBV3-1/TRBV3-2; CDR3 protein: CASSQDNGPVTYEQYF; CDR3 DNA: TGTGCCAGCAGCCAAGATAATGGGCCCGTAACCTACGAGCAGTACTTC
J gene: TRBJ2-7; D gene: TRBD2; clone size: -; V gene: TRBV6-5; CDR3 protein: CASSYSGLAGYYEQYF; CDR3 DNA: TGTGCCAGCAGTTACTCAGGACTAGCGGGATACTACGAGCAGTACTTC
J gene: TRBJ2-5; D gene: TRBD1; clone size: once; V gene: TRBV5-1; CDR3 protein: CASRRDRTWGETQYF; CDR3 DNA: TGCGCCAGCAGAAGGGACAGAACGTGGGGGGAGACCCAGTACTTC
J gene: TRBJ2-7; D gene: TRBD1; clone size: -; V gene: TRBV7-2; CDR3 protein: CASSPGQGYYEQYF; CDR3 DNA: TGTGCCAGCAGCCCAGGACAGGGGTACTACGAGCAGTACTTC
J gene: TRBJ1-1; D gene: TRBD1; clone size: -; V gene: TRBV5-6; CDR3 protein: CASSYRRGAVVTEAFF; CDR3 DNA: TGTGCCAGCAGCTACCGCAGGGGGGCGGTTGTCACTGAAGCTTTCTTT
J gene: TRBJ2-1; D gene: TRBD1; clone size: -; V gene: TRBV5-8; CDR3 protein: CASSLDRGRNEQFF; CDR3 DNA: TGTGCCAGCAGCTTGGACAGGGGGCGTAATGAGCAGTTCTTC
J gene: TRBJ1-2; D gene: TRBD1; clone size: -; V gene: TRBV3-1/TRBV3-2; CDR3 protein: CASSFSIGGQGQRYSYTF; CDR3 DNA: TGTGCCAGCAGCTTCAGTATCGGGGGACAGGGGCAGAGGTATAGCTACACCTTC
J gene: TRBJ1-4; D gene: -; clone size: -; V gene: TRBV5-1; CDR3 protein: CASSSQGSGEKLFF; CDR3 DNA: TGCGCCAGCAGCTCACAGGGCAGCGGTGAAAAACTGTTTTTT
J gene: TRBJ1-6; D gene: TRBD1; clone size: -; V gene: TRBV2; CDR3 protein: CASTPGTGGNSPLHF; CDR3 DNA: TGTGCCAGCACCCCCGGGACAGGGGGCAATTCACCCCTCCACTTT
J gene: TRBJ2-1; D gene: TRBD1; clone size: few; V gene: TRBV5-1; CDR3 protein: CASSLLQGLNEQFF; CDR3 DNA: TGCGCCAGCAGCTTATTACAGGGGTTGAATGAGCAGTTCTTC
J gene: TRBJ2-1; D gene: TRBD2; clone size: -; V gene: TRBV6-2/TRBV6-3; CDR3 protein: CASSYGRGGKNEQFF; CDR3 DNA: TGTGCCAGCAGTTACGGACGGGGGGGCAAAAATGAGCAGTTCTTC
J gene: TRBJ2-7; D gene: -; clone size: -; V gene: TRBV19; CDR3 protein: CASSIARHHYEQYF; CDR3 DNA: TGTGCCAGTAGTATCGCCAGACACCACTACGAGCAGTACTTC
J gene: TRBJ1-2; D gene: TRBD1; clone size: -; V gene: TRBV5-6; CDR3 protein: CASSIGQGYGYTF; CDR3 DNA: TGTGCCAGCAGCATCGGACAGGGATATGGCTACACCTTC
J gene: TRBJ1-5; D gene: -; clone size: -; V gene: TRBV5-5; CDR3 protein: CASSFYFSQVNQPQHF; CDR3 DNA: TGTGCCAGCAGCTTCTACTTCTCACAGGTCAATCAGCCCCAGCATTTT
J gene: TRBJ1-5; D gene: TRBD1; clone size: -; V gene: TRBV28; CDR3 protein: CASSNTGGGNQPQHF; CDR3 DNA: TGTGCCAGCAGTAATACAGGGGGCGGCAATCAGCCCCAGCATTTT
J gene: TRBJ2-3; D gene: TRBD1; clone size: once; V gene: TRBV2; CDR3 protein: CASSLDRGTDTQYF; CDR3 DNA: TGTGCCAGCAGCCTGGACAGGGGCACAGATACGCAGTATTTT
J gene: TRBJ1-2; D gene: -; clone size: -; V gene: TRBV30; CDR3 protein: CAWSPGLYGYTF; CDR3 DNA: TGTGCCTGGAGTCCAGGCCTATATGGCTACACCTTC
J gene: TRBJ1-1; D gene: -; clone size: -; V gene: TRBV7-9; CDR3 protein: CASSTAPNLNTEAFF; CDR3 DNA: TGTGCCAGCAGCACCGCGCCTAACCTGAACACTGAAGCTTTCTTT
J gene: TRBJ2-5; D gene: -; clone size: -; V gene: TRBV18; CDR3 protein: CASSPNRETQYF; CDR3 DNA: TGTGCCAGCTCACCAAACAGGGAGACCCAGTACTTC
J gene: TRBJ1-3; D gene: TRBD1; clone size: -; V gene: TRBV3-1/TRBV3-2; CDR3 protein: CASSHYRGGGNTIYF; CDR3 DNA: TGTGCCAGCAGCCATTACAGGGGGGGCGGAAACACCATATATTTT
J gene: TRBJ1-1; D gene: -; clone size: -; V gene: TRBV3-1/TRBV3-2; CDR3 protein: CASSHNPDTEAFF; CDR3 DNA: TGTGCCAGCAGCCATAATCCGGACACTGAAGCTTTCTTT
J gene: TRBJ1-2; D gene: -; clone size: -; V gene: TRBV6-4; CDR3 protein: CASSAQGKNGYTF; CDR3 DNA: TGTGCCAGCAGTGCCCAGGGAAAGAATGGCTACACCTTC
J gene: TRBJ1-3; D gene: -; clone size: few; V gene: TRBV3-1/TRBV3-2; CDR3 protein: CASSPSSSGNTIYF; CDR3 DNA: TGTGCCAGCAGCCCGTCTTCCTCTGGAAACACCATATATTTT
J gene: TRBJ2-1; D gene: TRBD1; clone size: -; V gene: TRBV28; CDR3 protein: CASTPGQGRVSYNEQFF; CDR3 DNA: TGTGCCAGCACCCCAGGACAGGGGAGAGTATCATACAATGAGCAGTTCTTC